The clone carrying this T cell receptor beta chain was counted once. Authors' methods: Amplifying reference gene primers gave estimates of nucleated cell counts. The data were produced by immunoSEQ multiplex PCR, yet TCRdb's version contains in-frame clones alone and is incomplete. The DNA was the basis for D and trimming; V, J and clone size are from that table. Of about 270,000 clones detected, about 90% appear once; the ten largest clones hold roughly 4.3%. These data are taken from a study of blood T cell repertoires in COVID-19. Germline lookup yields CDR1 MNHEY and CDR2 SMNVEV (reference sequence). The CDR3 runs to 14 residues. V was pared by 6 bases and J by 8 bases, with 6 bases of the junction left unmatched. All enrollees were about 18 to 95 years old and from 25 or so US areas.

The sample was PBMCs or T cells enriched from blood (not recorded which). V and J are TRBV27 and TRBJ1-6; 8 bases line up with TRBD1. The origin of this receptor is a woman in her 30s with acute COVID-19. As DNA, the CDR3 is TGTGCCAGCAGCCCAGGGGGCAGTTATTCACCCCTCCACTTT. Amino acids: CASSPGGSYSPLHF.